This TCR beta chain appears in the sequencing data of a study of Graves' ophthalmopathy and Graves' hyperthyroidism. Findings of the study overall: A model built from 13 signatures distinguished ophthalmopathy from stable hyperthyroidism with about 86% sensitivity and about 84% specificity. Most thyroid-expanded clonotypes exceeding 0.001 frequency were also found in blood.

V lost 4 bases to trimming and J lost 7 bases, with 13 bases between them. Germline loops: CDR1 SQVTM, CDR2 ANQGSEA. This CDR3 comprises 12 residues. Symptoms, serum thyroxine and TRAb, thyroid ultrasound, and orbital computed tomography formed the diagnostic basis. On this clonotype itself: Its antigen is unknown.

Amplification from RNA transcripts yielded the TCR beta CDR3 regions. First-round RT-PCR with HTBI primers preceded a second-round multiplex PCR. From the multiplex PCR reads, TCRdb called clonotypes with MiXCR, one entry per CDR3 protein. The repertoire holds almost 750,000 distinct CDR3 sequences, with roughly two fifths as singletons. The sample was peripheral blood. The TCR comes from an adult man with Graves' ophthalmopathy. This chain links TRBV29-1 with TRBJ1-2; D unresolved. The CDR3 nucleotides read TGCAGCGTTGGAGGTGGGTCGGCTGGCTACACCTTC. Its translation is CSVGGGSAGYTF. Filled out from reference TRBV29-1 and TRBJ1-2, the complete variable domain reads SAVISQKPSRDICQRGTSLTIQCQVDSQVTMMFWYRQQPGQSLTLIATANQGSEATYESGFVIDKFPISRPNLTFSTLTVSNMSPEDSSIYLCSVGGGSAGYTFGSGTRLTVV.